Listed below are T cell receptor beta chains from one sample, sequenced in a study of blood T cell repertoires in COVID-19. Method: immunoSEQ multiplex PCR; TCRdb's copy keeps in-frame clones and lacks some. Here the sample spans around 64,000 clones, 90% to 95% being singletons. The sequenced sample was peripheral blood. Every receptor here comes from a human donor in a cohort sampled during active COVID-19. The CDR3 runs from the conserved cysteine through the conserved F or W. Each record gives: J gene, clone size, D gene, V gene, CDR3 length, CDR3 protein, CDR3 DNA. D genes are given only for firm matches. Size values are once, few and many counts, or a class for expanded clones, and some rows have none.

J gene: TRBJ1-4; clone size: .; D gene: .; V gene: TRBV7-6; CDR3 length: 16; CDR3 protein: CASSPTVRSPGEKLFF; CDR3 DNA: TGTGCCAGCAGCCCCACGGTGAGGAGTCCGGGTGAAAAACTGTTTTTT
J gene: TRBJ2-1; clone size: .; D gene: TRBD1; V gene: TRBV10-3; CDR3 length: 13; CDR3 protein: CATWDRAYNEQFF; CDR3 DNA: TGTGCCACGTGGGACAGAGCCTACAATGAGCAGTTCTTC
J gene: TRBJ2-7; clone size: .; D gene: .; V gene: TRBV5-1; CDR3 length: 15; CDR3 protein: CASSLSGVTRYEQYF; CDR3 DNA: TGCGCCAGCAGCTTGTCAGGGGTGACAAGATACGAGCAGTACTTC
J gene: TRBJ1-5; clone size: once; D gene: .; V gene: TRBV7-9; CDR3 length: 12; CDR3 protein: CASSLTGQPQHF; CDR3 DNA: TGTGCCAGCAGCTTAACAGGACAGCCCCAGCATTTT
J gene: TRBJ1-2; clone size: .; D gene: .; V gene: TRBV28; CDR3 length: 16; CDR3 protein: CASSLRPQGSNYGYTF; CDR3 DNA: TGTGCCAGCAGTTTACGCCCACAGGGTTCTAACTATGGCTACACCTTC
J gene: TRBJ1-1; clone size: .; D gene: .; V gene: TRBV7-9; CDR3 length: 15; CDR3 protein: CASSQTGILDTEAFF; CDR3 DNA: TGTGCCAGCAGCCAAACAGGGATTTTGGACACTGAAGCTTTCTTT
J gene: TRBJ2-3; clone size: once; D gene: .; V gene: TRBV10-3; CDR3 length: 13; CDR3 protein: CAIRATVSDTQYF; CDR3 DNA: TGTGCCATCCGAGCAACGGTTTCAGATACGCAGTATTTT
J gene: TRBJ2-7; clone size: .; D gene: .; V gene: TRBV6-6; CDR3 length: 12; CDR3 protein: CASSADYGEQYF; CDR3 DNA: TGTGCCAGCAGCGCAGATTATGGCGAGCAGTACTTC
J gene: TRBJ2-5; clone size: .; D gene: .; V gene: TRBV30; CDR3 length: 14; CDR3 protein: CAWSKIAIQETQYF; CDR3 DNA: TGTGCCTGGAGTAAAATAGCGATTCAAGAGACCCAGTACTTC
J gene: TRBJ1-6; clone size: .; D gene: .; V gene: TRBV2; CDR3 length: 15; CDR3 protein: CASTLEQGGYSPLHF; CDR3 DNA: TGTGCCAGCACCTTGGAACAGGGCGGGTATTCACCCCTCCACTTT
J gene: TRBJ2-1; clone size: .; D gene: TRBD2; V gene: TRBV20-1; CDR3 length: 14; CDR3 protein: CSASLSSGSNEQFF; CDR3 DNA: TGCAGTGCTAGTCTTTCTAGCGGGAGCAATGAGCAGTTCTTC
J gene: TRBJ1-2; clone size: .; D gene: TRBD1; V gene: TRBV7-9; CDR3 length: 15; CDR3 protein: CASSSPGQGFGGYTF; CDR3 DNA: TGTGCCAGCAGCTCACCGGGACAGGGGTTTGGTGGCTACACCTTC
J gene: TRBJ2-1; clone size: .; D gene: .; V gene: TRBV10-3; CDR3 length: 14; CDR3 protein: CAITAGVTYNEQFF; CDR3 DNA: TGTGCCATCACAGCAGGGGTGACCTACAATGAGCAGTTCTTC